Listed below are T cell receptor beta chains from one sample, sequenced in a study of blood T cell repertoires in COVID-19. Data came from immunoSEQ multiplex PCR; TCRdb stores just in-frame clones and leaves some out. The profile shows a few hundred thousand clones, around 83% of them singletons. Source material: PBMCs or T cells enriched from blood (not recorded which). Receptors were obtained from a woman between 50 and 59 years old who had recovered from COVID-19. Both conserved end residues are part of each CDR3. The order of the fields is D gene, V gene, clone size, CDR3 length, J gene, CDR3 protein, CDR3 DNA. The D gene is left open where the match is weak. Some rows have no size entry. The others give once, few or many, or a class for an expanded clone.

d_gene: -; v_gene: TRBV5-5; abundance: -; len: 15; j_gene: TRBJ1-4; CDR3aa: CASRQGPPANEKLFF; CDR3nt: TGTGCCAGCAGGCAGGGCCCCCCGGCTAATGAAAAACTGTTTTTT
d_gene: TRBD2; v_gene: TRBV7-3; abundance: -; len: 17; j_gene: TRBJ2-1; CDR3aa: CASSLTILAGAYNEQFF; CDR3nt: TGTGCCAGCAGCTTAACAATACTAGCGGGGGCCTACAATGAGCAGTTCTTC
d_gene: TRBD2; v_gene: TRBV19; abundance: -; len: 18; j_gene: TRBJ2-5; CDR3aa: CASSIGSGLAGSQETQYF; CDR3nt: TGTGCCAGTAGTATAGGGTCAGGTTTAGCGGGTTCTCAAGAGACCCAGTACTTC
d_gene: TRBD1; v_gene: TRBV30; abundance: few; len: 15; j_gene: TRBJ1-5; CDR3aa: CAWSVPGGSNQPQHF; CDR3nt: TGTGCCTGGAGTGTCCCAGGGGGAAGCAATCAGCCCCAGCATTTT
d_gene: -; v_gene: TRBV27; abundance: -; len: 13; j_gene: TRBJ2-7; CDR3aa: CASRDKEWDEQYF; CDR3nt: TGTGCCAGCAGGGACAAGGAGTGGGACGAGCAGTACTTC
d_gene: -; v_gene: TRBV6-5; abundance: once; len: 14; j_gene: TRBJ1-2; CDR3aa: CASSYSTRNYGYTF; CDR3nt: TGTGCCAGCAGTTACTCTACACGAAACTATGGCTACACCTTC
d_gene: -; v_gene: TRBV19; abundance: -; len: 17; j_gene: TRBJ1-2; CDR3aa: CASSFRPGSSGNYGYTF; CDR3nt: TGTGCCAGTAGTTTTCGGCCTGGAAGCTCCGGGAACTATGGCTACACCTTC
d_gene: TRBD1; v_gene: TRBV5-4; abundance: -; len: 15; j_gene: TRBJ2-3; CDR3aa: CASSAPGQGTDTQYF; CDR3nt: TGTGCCAGCAGCGCACCGGGACAGGGGACAGATACGCAGTATTTT
d_gene: -; v_gene: TRBV5-1; abundance: once; len: 14; j_gene: TRBJ2-7; CDR3aa: CASSADTTIYEQYF; CDR3nt: TGCGCCAGCAGCGCGGACACCACAATCTACGAGCAGTACTTC
d_gene: TRBD1; v_gene: TRBV5-1; abundance: -; len: 14; j_gene: TRBJ2-5; CDR3aa: CASSVDRGEETQYF; CDR3nt: TGCGCCAGCAGCGTGGACAGGGGCGAAGAGACCCAGTACTTC
d_gene: -; v_gene: TRBV19; abundance: few; len: 14; j_gene: TRBJ2-3; CDR3aa: CASSIPVVPYTQYF; CDR3nt: TGTGCCAGTAGTATACCCGTAGTACCCTATACGCAGTATTTT
d_gene: TRBD2; v_gene: TRBV4-1; abundance: -; len: 16; j_gene: TRBJ2-5; CDR3aa: CASSQLSGGFQETQYF; CDR3nt: TGCGCCAGCAGCCAATTGAGCGGGGGCTTCCAAGAGACCCAGTACTTC
d_gene: -; v_gene: TRBV4-2; abundance: few; len: 15; j_gene: TRBJ1-1; CDR3aa: CASSQPTSTGTEAFF; CDR3nt: TGTGCCAGCAGCCAACCAACTTCAACGGGAACTGAAGCTTTCTTT
d_gene: -; v_gene: TRBV6-5; abundance: -; len: 15; j_gene: TRBJ1-2; CDR3aa: CASSYGSGKGYGYTF; CDR3nt: TGTGCCAGCAGTTACGGGTCCGGGAAAGGCTATGGCTACACCTTC
d_gene: TRBD2; v_gene: TRBV5-1; abundance: once; len: 18; j_gene: TRBJ2-1; CDR3aa: CASSPQTVLAGGVNEQFF; CDR3nt: TGCGCCAGCAGCCCCCAAACCGTACTAGCGGGGGGCGTCAATGAGCAGTTCTTC
d_gene: -; v_gene: TRBV27; abundance: -; len: 17; j_gene: TRBJ1-6; CDR3aa: CASTLRAKWGTSSPLHF; CDR3nt: TGTGCCAGCACCCTTAGGGCAAAGTGGGGGACTAGCTCACCCCTCCACTTT
d_gene: -; v_gene: TRBV4-1; abundance: -; len: 14; j_gene: TRBJ2-5; CDR3aa: CASSGQGGGETQYF; CDR3nt: TGCGCCAGCAGCGGCCAGGGTGGTGGGGAGACCCAGTACTTC
d_gene: -; v_gene: TRBV15; abundance: -; len: 16; j_gene: TRBJ1-2; CDR3aa: CATSREGFRGGYGYTF; CDR3nt: TGTGCCACCAGCAGAGAGGGTTTCAGGGGCGGTTATGGCTACACCTTC
d_gene: -; v_gene: TRBV7-2; abundance: -; len: 13; j_gene: TRBJ1-2; CDR3aa: CASSAYPLDGYTF; CDR3nt: TGTGCCAGCAGCGCCTACCCCCTGGATGGCTACACCTTC
d_gene: TRBD2; v_gene: TRBV19; abundance: once; len: 17; j_gene: TRBJ2-1; CDR3aa: CASSTIPGTSGDNEQFF; CDR3nt: TGTGCCAGTAGTACCATCCCCGGGACTAGCGGGGATAATGAGCAGTTCTTC
d_gene: -; v_gene: TRBV7-2; abundance: -; len: 11; j_gene: TRBJ2-7; CDR3aa: CASSSDYEQYF; CDR3nt: TGTGCCAGCAGCTCAGACTACGAGCAGTACTTC
d_gene: -; v_gene: TRBV5-1; abundance: -; len: 14; j_gene: TRBJ1-6; CDR3aa: CASSLGQGLSPLHF; CDR3nt: TGCGCCAGCAGCTTGGGCCAGGGGCTCTCACCCCTCCACTTT
d_gene: -; v_gene: TRBV6-2/TRBV6-3; abundance: -; len: 16; j_gene: TRBJ2-7; CDR3aa: CASSLRGSGDSYEQYF; CDR3nt: TGTGCCAGCAGCCTCCGGGGGTCCGGGGACTCCTACGAGCAGTACTTC
d_gene: -; v_gene: TRBV19; abundance: -; len: 13; j_gene: TRBJ2-7; CDR3aa: CASSLEVSYEQYF; CDR3nt: TGTGCCAGTAGTCTTGAGGTATCCTACGAGCAGTACTTC
d_gene: -; v_gene: TRBV12-3/TRBV12-4; abundance: few; len: 13; j_gene: TRBJ2-1; CDR3aa: CASSLAGSFEQFF; CDR3nt: TGTGCCAGCAGTTTAGCGGGGAGCTTTGAGCAGTTCTTC
d_gene: TRBD1; v_gene: TRBV2; abundance: few; len: 12; j_gene: TRBJ1-1; CDR3aa: CASRQGSPEAFF; CDR3nt: TGTGCCAGCCGACAGGGGTCCCCTGAAGCTTTCTTT
d_gene: -; v_gene: TRBV6-5; abundance: -; len: 15; j_gene: TRBJ2-1; CDR3aa: CASQGGRAGTTEQFF; CDR3nt: TGTGCCAGCCAAGGGGGACGAGCGGGAACCACTGAGCAGTTCTTC
d_gene: TRBD1; v_gene: TRBV6-5; abundance: -; len: 16; j_gene: TRBJ1-2; CDR3aa: CASSYRGTGLAYGYTF; CDR3nt: TGTGCCAGCAGTTACAGGGGGACAGGGCTCGCCTATGGCTACACCTTC
d_gene: TRBD2; v_gene: TRBV25-1; abundance: -; len: 16; j_gene: TRBJ2-1; CDR3aa: CASSEYLAGVGHEQFF; CDR3nt: TGTGCCAGCAGTGAATATTTAGCGGGAGTCGGTCATGAGCAGTTCTTC
d_gene: TRBD1; v_gene: TRBV29-1; abundance: once; len: 11; j_gene: TRBJ1-2; CDR3aa: CSVDRNYGYTF; CDR3nt: TGCAGCGTGGACAGGAACTATGGCTACACCTTC
d_gene: -; v_gene: TRBV5-1; abundance: -; len: 14; j_gene: TRBJ1-5; CDR3aa: CASSLETGIQPQHF; CDR3nt: TGCGCCAGCAGCTTGGAGACAGGCATTCAGCCCCAGCATTTT
d_gene: TRBD1; v_gene: TRBV11-3; abundance: -; len: 16; j_gene: TRBJ1-2; CDR3aa: CASSLALGQGNYGYTF; CDR3nt: TGTGCCAGCAGCTTAGCCCTAGGACAGGGGAACTATGGCTACACCTTC
d_gene: -; v_gene: TRBV29-1; abundance: -; len: 13; j_gene: TRBJ1-1; CDR3aa: CSVVRELNTEAFF; CDR3nt: TGCAGCGTTGTTCGGGAGTTGAACACTGAAGCTTTCTTT
d_gene: TRBD1; v_gene: TRBV28; abundance: -; len: 14; j_gene: TRBJ1-2; CDR3aa: CASSPMTGPYGYTF; CDR3nt: TGTGCCAGCAGTCCTATGACAGGGCCCTATGGCTACACCTTC
d_gene: TRBD1; v_gene: TRBV9; abundance: -; len: 15; j_gene: TRBJ2-7; CDR3aa: CASSKTGTGGAEQYF; CDR3nt: TGTGCCAGCAGCAAGACCGGGACAGGGGGCGCGGAGCAGTACTTC
d_gene: TRBD1; v_gene: TRBV7-6; abundance: -; len: 15; j_gene: TRBJ2-7; CDR3aa: CASRKRDSQTYEQYF; CDR3nt: TGTGCCAGCAGAAAAAGGGACAGCCAAACCTACGAGCAGTACTTC
d_gene: TRBD1; v_gene: TRBV3-1/TRBV3-2; abundance: -; len: 15; j_gene: TRBJ1-5; CDR3aa: CASSPGQGRHQPQHF; CDR3nt: TGTGCCAGCAGCCCCGGACAGGGGAGGCATCAGCCCCAGCATTTT
d_gene: -; v_gene: TRBV19; abundance: -; len: 16; j_gene: TRBJ2-4; CDR3aa: CASSLRGDLGKNIQYF; CDR3nt: TGTGCCAGTAGTCTTCGGGGTGATTTGGGCAAAAACATTCAGTACTTC
d_gene: TRBD1; v_gene: TRBV5-6; abundance: -; len: 15; j_gene: TRBJ1-2; CDR3aa: CASSPPGQAHYGYTF; CDR3nt: TGTGCCAGCAGCCCCCCCGGACAGGCCCACTATGGCTACACCTTC
d_gene: -; v_gene: TRBV11-3; abundance: few; len: 13; j_gene: TRBJ2-7; CDR3aa: CASRLSTGNEQYF; CDR3nt: TGTGCCAGCAGGCTTAGTACAGGGAACGAGCAGTACTTC
d_gene: -; v_gene: TRBV5-1; abundance: -; len: 13; j_gene: TRBJ1-1; CDR3aa: CASSPGLNTEAFF; CDR3nt: TGCGCCAGCAGCCCGGGTTTGAACACTGAAGCTTTCTTT
d_gene: -; v_gene: TRBV12-3/TRBV12-4; abundance: -; len: 12; j_gene: TRBJ2-5; CDR3aa: CASSGRGETQYF; CDR3nt: TGTGCCAGCAGCGGACGCGGGGAGACCCAGTACTTC
d_gene: TRBD1; v_gene: TRBV6-5; abundance: -; len: 16; j_gene: TRBJ1-2; CDR3aa: CASSSPGQQLNYGYTF; CDR3nt: TGTGCCAGCAGTTCGCCGGGACAGCAACTAAACTATGGCTACACCTTC
d_gene: TRBD1; v_gene: TRBV5-6; abundance: -; len: 14; j_gene: TRBJ1-1; CDR3aa: CASSFMIRGSVAFF; CDR3nt: TGTGCCAGCAGCTTTATGATCAGGGGGTCGGTAGCTTTCTTT
d_gene: TRBD1; v_gene: TRBV15; abundance: -; len: 18; j_gene: TRBJ1-2; CDR3aa: CATSGLLDLDRENYGYTF; CDR3nt: TGTGCCACCAGCGGTCTCCTGGATCTGGACAGGGAAAACTATGGCTACACCTTC
d_gene: -; v_gene: TRBV12-5; abundance: -; len: 13; j_gene: TRBJ2-2; CDR3aa: CASSRPQAGELFF; CDR3nt: TGTGCTAGTTCACGACCCCAGGCAGGGGAGCTGTTTTTT
d_gene: TRBD1; v_gene: TRBV10-3; abundance: -; len: 16; j_gene: TRBJ1-5; CDR3aa: CAISDLGTGSNQPQHF; CDR3nt: TGTGCCATCAGTGATCTTGGGACAGGGTCCAATCAGCCCCAGCATTTT
d_gene: TRBD2; v_gene: TRBV15; abundance: -; len: 13; j_gene: TRBJ2-1; CDR3aa: CATSRTLGGDQFF; CDR3nt: TGTGCCACCAGCAGAACGCTCGGGGGGGATCAGTTCTTC
d_gene: -; v_gene: TRBV7-2; abundance: -; len: 12; j_gene: TRBJ1-1; CDR3aa: CASSQLNTEAFF; CDR3nt: TGTGCCAGCTCACAACTGAACACTGAAGCTTTCTTT
d_gene: -; v_gene: TRBV7-8; abundance: -; len: 15; j_gene: TRBJ1-1; CDR3aa: CASSLNGGRRTEAFF; CDR3nt: TGTGCCAGCAGCTTAAACGGGGGGCGACGTACTGAAGCTTTCTTT
d_gene: TRBD2; v_gene: TRBV6-1; abundance: -; len: 18; j_gene: TRBJ2-1; CDR3aa: CASSEFQTSGVFYNEQFF; CDR3nt: TGTGCCAGCAGTGAATTCCAGACTAGCGGGGTTTTCTACAATGAGCAGTTCTTC
d_gene: TRBD2; v_gene: TRBV5-6; abundance: -; len: 14; j_gene: TRBJ2-2; CDR3aa: CASGTSVGTGELFF; CDR3nt: TGTGCCAGCGGGACTAGCGTTGGCACCGGGGAGCTGTTTTTT
d_gene: TRBD2; v_gene: TRBV11-3; abundance: -; len: 13; j_gene: TRBJ2-1; CDR3aa: CASSERGVNEQFF; CDR3nt: TGTGCCAGCTCAGAGCGGGGGGTGAATGAGCAGTTCTTC
d_gene: -; v_gene: TRBV7-8; abundance: once; len: 13; j_gene: TRBJ1-1; CDR3aa: CASSPSRTSEAFF; CDR3nt: TGTGCCAGCAGCCCCTCCCGAACTAGTGAAGCTTTCTTT
d_gene: -; v_gene: TRBV12-3/TRBV12-4; abundance: -; len: 13; j_gene: TRBJ1-1; CDR3aa: CASILGVNTEAFF; CDR3nt: TGTGCCAGCATCCTAGGGGTGAACACTGAAGCTTTCTTT
d_gene: -; v_gene: TRBV3-1/TRBV3-2; abundance: -; len: 13; j_gene: TRBJ2-7; CDR3aa: CASSTTFSYEQYF; CDR3nt: TGTGCCAGCAGCACGACTTTTAGCTACGAGCAGTACTTC
d_gene: -; v_gene: TRBV29-1; abundance: -; len: 12; j_gene: TRBJ1-2; CDR3aa: CSVEAGFYGYTF; CDR3nt: TGCAGCGTTGAAGCAGGCTTCTATGGCTACACCTTC
d_gene: TRBD2; v_gene: TRBV11-3; abundance: -; len: 14; j_gene: TRBJ2-1; CDR3aa: CASSLSGAYNEQFF; CDR3nt: TGTGCCAGCAGTCTTAGCGGGGCCTACAATGAGCAGTTCTTC
d_gene: -; v_gene: TRBV6-2/TRBV6-3; abundance: -; len: 15; j_gene: TRBJ1-2; CDR3aa: CASSYSLAYPPGYTF; CDR3nt: TGTGCCAGCAGTTACTCGTTGGCATACCCGCCCGGCTACACCTTC